One TCR beta chain is described in this entry. The data originate from a study of blood T cell repertoires in COVID-19. About the research overall: T cells, B-cell-depleted T cells, or PBMCs supplied cDNA or gDNA.

Under the authors' procedure: The assay estimated nucleated cells by amplifying reference gene primers. Produced via immunoSEQ multiplex PCR; TCRdb's table is partial and in-frame only. Clone size and V and J calls were adopted from that table, with D and trimming inferred from the DNA. This sample has 350,000 to 450,000 clones, with over 75% found just once. This CDR3 contains 15 residues. Germline assignment: CDR1 MNHEY and CDR2 SVGAGI. V was pared by 5 bases and J by 6 bases, with 17 bases between. The chain joins TRBV6-5 to TRBJ2-1, with D possibly matching TRBD2 (6 bases). The sequencing sample was made of peripheral blood. This receptor was obtained from a middle-aged woman with COVID-19, enrolled during active disease. The CDR3 nucleotides are TGTGCCAGCAGTCGAACCGACGCCGGGGGCAATGAGCAGTTCTTC. As protein: CASSRTDAGGNEQFF.